This TCR beta chain was documented in a study of T-cell reconstitution after alpha-beta-depleted transplantation in children. The CDR3 spans 15 residues. CDR1 and CDR2 (germline): SGDLS, YYNGEE. The germline V and J ends were trimmed by 0 bases and 3 bases, with 13 bases remaining between them. As concerns this clonotype: Its matching antigen is unknown.

Study outcomes and limitations: T-cell counts and diversity were attributed mostly to newly produced T cells one year after transplant. From surviving recipient T cells and thymic progenitors came the high day-60 TCRbeta diversity observed in some patients. Expanded graft clones numbering several hundred reportedly gave rise to alpha-beta T cells about two months after transplant.

TCRbeta library preparation incorporated unique molecular identifiers. TCRdb passed the PCR reads through MiXCR, listing each CDR3 protein once. The sample contains a few hundred thousand distinct CDR3 sequences, roughly 7.8% of which appear only once. The V gene is TRBV9, the J gene TRBJ2-7, with D possibly matching TRBD1 (5 bases). This clonotype was obtained from a female patient aged 2-10 years who had a stem cell transplant for Fanconi anemia, so the T cells may come from the graft donor. The sequencing used peripheral blood, collected 360 days after TCRalphabeta/CD19-depleted stem cell transplant. The chain's CDR3 is CASSVGQLSCYEQYF. CDR3 coding DNA: TGTGCCAGCAGCGTAGGACAGCTGAGCTGCTACGAGCAGTACTTC.